Listed below are T cell receptor beta chains from one sample, sequenced in a study of shared clonotypes between healthy human individuals. Assay: immunoSEQ multiplex PCR; the TCRdb copy retains only in-frame clones and omits some. The sample consists of some 2.4 million clones, under 95% of them appearing once. The sequencing sample was made of naive CD4+ T cells from PBMCs. These receptors originate from a man between 18 and 35 years old in good health. Some clones in this sample may be carry-over from other donors' samples. CDR3s include the opening cysteine and the closing phenylalanine or tryptophan. A D gene is named only where the DNA matches it firmly. A clone size is listed for some rows: how often the clone was seen (once, few, many), or a class if it is expanded.

clone size: .; V gene: TRBV5-6; D gene: TRBD1; J gene: TRBJ2-7; CDR3 DNA: TGTGCCAGCAGCTTGCCCGGGACAGGGATCTACGAGCAGTACTTC; CDR3 protein: CASSLPGTGIYEQYF
clone size: .; V gene: TRBV28; D gene: .; J gene: TRBJ2-3; CDR3 DNA: TGTGCCAGCAGTTTCTTTCCAGATACGCAGTATTTT; CDR3 protein: CASSFFPDTQYF
clone size: .; V gene: TRBV19; D gene: .; J gene: TRBJ1-2; CDR3 DNA: TGTGCCAGTACTCCCGGTGGGCCTAACTATGGCTACACCTTC; CDR3 protein: CASTPGGPNYGYTF
clone size: .; V gene: TRBV28; D gene: .; J gene: TRBJ2-1; CDR3 DNA: TGTGCCAGCAGGGAAGCAGGCCAATCCTACAATGAGCAGTTCTTC; CDR3 protein: CASREAGQSYNEQFF
clone size: .; V gene: TRBV4-2; D gene: .; J gene: TRBJ2-2; CDR3 DNA: TGTGCCAGCAGCCAAGAATCCCTCGCTGAACCGAACACCGGGGAGCTGTTTTTT; CDR3 protein: CASSQESLAEPNTGELFF
clone size: .; V gene: TRBV15; D gene: TRBD1; J gene: TRBJ1-3; CDR3 DNA: TGTGCCACCAGCGGGGGACAGGGTAATGGAAACACCATATATTTT; CDR3 protein: CATSGGQGNGNTIYF
clone size: .; V gene: TRBV7-2; D gene: .; J gene: TRBJ1-5; CDR3 DNA: TGTGCCAGCAGCCTAGAAGGGGTCTGGCAGCCCCAGCATTTT; CDR3 protein: CASSLEGVWQPQHF
clone size: once; V gene: TRBV27; D gene: .; J gene: TRBJ1-5; CDR3 DNA: TGTGCCAGCAGTTTGAGAGATGGCAATCAGCCCCAGCATTTT; CDR3 protein: CASSLRDGNQPQHF
clone size: .; V gene: TRBV6-1; D gene: TRBD1; J gene: TRBJ1-1; CDR3 DNA: TGTGCCAGCAGTGACAACAGGGGGGAAGCTTTCTTT; CDR3 protein: CASSDNRGEAFF
clone size: .; V gene: TRBV11-2; D gene: .; J gene: TRBJ2-3; CDR3 DNA: TGTGCCAGCAGCTTGGGCTTCACAGATACGCAGTATTTT; CDR3 protein: CASSLGFTDTQYF
clone size: .; V gene: TRBV10-3; D gene: TRBD1; J gene: TRBJ2-5; CDR3 DNA: TGTGCCATCAACAGGGGCAGGGGGCCTGGGGAGACCCAGTACTTC; CDR3 protein: CAINRGRGPGETQYF
clone size: .; V gene: TRBV30; D gene: .; J gene: TRBJ1-4; CDR3 DNA: TGTGCCTGGAGCGCGGGGACTGAAAAACTGTTTTTT; CDR3 protein: CAWSAGTEKLFF
clone size: .; V gene: TRBV4-2; D gene: .; J gene: TRBJ2-2; CDR3 DNA: TGTGCCAGCAGCCTTTCAACCGGGCAGGACACCGGGGAGCTGTTTTTT; CDR3 protein: CASSLSTGQDTGELFF
clone size: .; V gene: TRBV5-4; D gene: .; J gene: TRBJ1-2; CDR3 DNA: TGTGCGGGGGGGGACAACCCTACCTATGGCTACACCTTC; CDR3 protein: CAGGDNPTYGYTF
clone size: .; V gene: TRBV27; D gene: .; J gene: TRBJ1-1; CDR3 DNA: TGTGCCAGCAGTCGAGGGGGGACCTGGGGCACTGAAGCTTTCTTT; CDR3 protein: CASSRGGTWGTEAFF
clone size: .; V gene: TRBV20-1; D gene: .; J gene: TRBJ2-7; CDR3 DNA: TGCAGTGCTTCCTTTTCTGAGCAGTACTTC; CDR3 protein: CSASFSEQYF
clone size: .; V gene: TRBV9; D gene: TRBD1; J gene: TRBJ2-2; CDR3 DNA: TGTGCCAGCAGCCCCCCCGGGACAGGGACCACCGGGGAGCTGTTTTTT; CDR3 protein: CASSPPGTGTTGELFF
clone size: .; V gene: TRBV28; D gene: .; J gene: TRBJ1-2; CDR3 DNA: TGTGCTACTTCAAGGGTTGGCTACACCTTC; CDR3 protein: CATSRVGYTF
clone size: once; V gene: TRBV5-6; D gene: .; J gene: TRBJ2-1; CDR3 DNA: TGTGCCAGCAGCCCCCAGTCGGGATGGCACAATGAGCAGTTCTTC; CDR3 protein: CASSPQSGWHNEQFF
clone size: .; V gene: TRBV7-8; D gene: .; J gene: TRBJ2-3; CDR3 DNA: TGTGCCAGCAGCACACGCACCCTCACAGATACGCAGTATTTT; CDR3 protein: CASSTRTLTDTQYF
clone size: few; V gene: TRBV25-1; D gene: .; J gene: TRBJ1-3; CDR3 DNA: TGTGCCAGCAGTGAAGTTGAGGGCTCTGGAAACACCATATATTTT; CDR3 protein: CASSEVEGSGNTIYF
clone size: .; V gene: TRBV19; D gene: .; J gene: TRBJ2-4; CDR3 DNA: TGTGCCAGTAGTATGCTAAACATTCAGTACTTC; CDR3 protein: CASSMLNIQYF
clone size: .; V gene: TRBV4-1; D gene: .; J gene: TRBJ2-5; CDR3 DNA: TGCGCCAGCAGCCGGGAGGAGCCGGGACAAGGATTTCGGACCCAGTACTTC; CDR3 protein: CASSREEPGQGFRTQYF
clone size: .; V gene: TRBV4-1; D gene: TRBD2; J gene: TRBJ2-7; CDR3 DNA: TGCGCCAGCAGCCTCCAACTAGCGTATACCTACGAGCAGTACTTC; CDR3 protein: CASSLQLAYTYEQYF
clone size: .; V gene: TRBV6-5; D gene: .; J gene: TRBJ1-1; CDR3 DNA: TGTGCCAGCAGCCAGGACAGATCTGAAGCTTTCTTT; CDR3 protein: CASSQDRSEAFF
clone size: .; V gene: TRBV5-4; D gene: .; J gene: TRBJ2-4; CDR3 DNA: TGTGCCAGCAGCTATGGGGGACTAGCCAAAAACATTCAGTACTTC; CDR3 protein: CASSYGGLAKNIQYF
clone size: once; V gene: TRBV15; D gene: .; J gene: TRBJ2-3; CDR3 DNA: TGTGCCACCAGCAGGGACGCTTCAGATACGCAGTATTTT; CDR3 protein: CATSRDASDTQYF
clone size: .; V gene: TRBV7-9; D gene: TRBD2; J gene: TRBJ2-1; CDR3 DNA: TGTGCCAGCAGCCAGACGGGGGGAAATGAGCAGTTCTTC; CDR3 protein: CASSQTGGNEQFF
clone size: .; V gene: TRBV18; D gene: .; J gene: TRBJ1-3; CDR3 DNA: TGTGCCAGCTCACCAGCTGCAGGTTCTGGAAACACCATATATTTT; CDR3 protein: CASSPAAGSGNTIYF
clone size: .; V gene: TRBV6-5; D gene: .; J gene: TRBJ2-7; CDR3 DNA: TGTGCCAGCAGTTACTCTGGAACCTACGAGCAGTACTTC; CDR3 protein: CASSYSGTYEQYF
clone size: .; V gene: TRBV5-1; D gene: .; J gene: TRBJ2-5; CDR3 DNA: TGCGCCAGCAGCGGGGGAGGGACAGGCGGGAGAGAGACCCAGTACTTC; CDR3 protein: CASSGGGTGGRETQYF
clone size: .; V gene: TRBV7-9; D gene: TRBD1; J gene: TRBJ2-7; CDR3 DNA: TGTGCCAGCAGTCAGCTTCGGGACAGTACCTACGAGCAGTACTTC; CDR3 protein: CASSQLRDSTYEQYF
clone size: .; V gene: TRBV7-8; D gene: TRBD1; J gene: TRBJ2-7; CDR3 DNA: TGTGCCAGCAGCTCTACGGGGGACAGGGTCTACGAGCAGTACTTC; CDR3 protein: CASSSTGDRVYEQYF
clone size: .; V gene: TRBV28; D gene: .; J gene: TRBJ1-1; CDR3 DNA: TGTGCCAGCTTAGGGACCGAGAACACTGAAGCTTTCTTT; CDR3 protein: CASLGTENTEAFF
clone size: .; V gene: TRBV11-2; D gene: .; J gene: TRBJ1-1; CDR3 DNA: TGTGCCAGCAGCTTACTGAGGGAAAGGAGGACTGAAGCTTTCTTT; CDR3 protein: CASSLLRERRTEAFF
clone size: .; V gene: TRBV27; D gene: TRBD1; J gene: TRBJ2-2; CDR3 DNA: TGTGCCAGCAGTGCGACAGGGTCCGGGGAGCTGTTTTTT; CDR3 protein: CASSATGSGELFF
clone size: .; V gene: TRBV7-3; D gene: TRBD2; J gene: TRBJ2-2; CDR3 DNA: TGTGCCAGCAGCCCCGTTCACGGGGGGGCGAACACCGGGGAGCTGTTTTTT; CDR3 protein: CASSPVHGGANTGELFF
clone size: .; V gene: TRBV5-8; D gene: .; J gene: TRBJ2-1; CDR3 DNA: TGTGCCAGCAGCTTGTTCGGGGGGCTCAGCTCCTACAATGAGCAGTTCTTC; CDR3 protein: CASSLFGGLSSYNEQFF
clone size: .; V gene: TRBV5-1; D gene: .; J gene: TRBJ1-2; CDR3 DNA: TGCGCCAGCAGCGAACGGACCCTAGGGGGCTACACCTTC; CDR3 protein: CASSERTLGGYTF
clone size: .; V gene: TRBV7-9; D gene: .; J gene: TRBJ2-5; CDR3 DNA: TGTGCCAGCACCTATCAAGAGACCCAGTACTTC; CDR3 protein: CASTYQETQYF